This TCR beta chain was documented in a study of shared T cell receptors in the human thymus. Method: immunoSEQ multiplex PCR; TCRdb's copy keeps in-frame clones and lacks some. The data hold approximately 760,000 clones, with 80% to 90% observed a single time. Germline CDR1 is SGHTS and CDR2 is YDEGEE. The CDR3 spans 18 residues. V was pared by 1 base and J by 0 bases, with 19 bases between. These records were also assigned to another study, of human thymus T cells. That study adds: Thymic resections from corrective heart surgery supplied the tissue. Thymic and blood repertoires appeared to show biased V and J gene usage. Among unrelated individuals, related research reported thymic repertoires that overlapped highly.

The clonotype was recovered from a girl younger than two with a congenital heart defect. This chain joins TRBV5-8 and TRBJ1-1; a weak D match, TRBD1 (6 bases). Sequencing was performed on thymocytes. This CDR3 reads CASSLHNTQGRMNTEAFF. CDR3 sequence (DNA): TGTGCCAGCAGCTTGCATAACACACAGGGCCGGATGAACACTGAAGCTTTCTTT.